Detailed here is one T cell receptor (beta chain). This clonotype was seen more than once but under ten times. The specificity of this receptor is unknown. No much larger clone exists at a distance of one base, and base qualities are not known. This specimen comes from a study of response to subunit inactivated influenza vaccine (dated by TCRdb to 2016 to 2019). Context from the whole study: The study used deep quantitative T cell receptor repertoire profiling to track responses to a trivalent subunit inactivated influenza vaccine.

The protocol used for the library was RT-PCR. TCRdb lists the instrument as Illumina HiSeq 2500. The public sequencing data were trimmed at Q25 with fastp and processed into clonotypes with MiXCR by TCRdb, which kept only in-frame beta chains. When rows share a CDR3 protein, they turn into one entry using the most common DNA and genes. This sample gives a few hundred thousand distinct CDR3 sequences in total; about 15% of them show up just once. Of the sample, over 8.5% falls within the top ten clones. The germline V gene (reference sequence) specifies LGHDT as CDR1 and YNNKEL as CDR2. The CDR3 runs 13 residues from the cysteine to the phenylalanine. The DNA shown is the 39-base CDR3, in frame from base 1. V and J lose 4 bases and 6 bases, and a span of 12 bases separates them. What the authors observed across the whole study: According to the authors, only a limited number of new T cells may be recruited by each seasonal influenza vaccination.

This sequence originates from a man aged 45-65 years who received an inactivated influenza vaccine. Donor details come from another sample of the same person, matched by shared clones. The input for sequencing was PBMCs from blood, taken about 12 days after vaccination. This chain joins TRBV3-1 to TRBJ2-5; TRBD2 could be the D gene, as 7 bases match. The CDR3 region has the sequence CASSLIGGQTQYF. The DNA reads as follows: TGTGCCAGCAGCCTGATCGGGGGGCAGACCCAGTACTTC.